The rows below give T cell receptor beta chains drawn from one sample of a study of Graves' ophthalmopathy and Graves' hyperthyroidism. TCRdb re-called the multiplex PCR reads with MiXCR, one entry per CDR3 protein. The sample consists of hundreds of thousands of distinct CDR3 sequences, 22% of them appearing once. The sample comprised peripheral blood. Receptor source: a woman younger than 30 with stable Graves' hyperthyroidism. Some clones in this sample may be carry-over from other donors' samples. Each CDR3 is given with its conserved first and last residue. The order of the fields is clone size, J gene, D gene, V gene, CDR3 DNA, CDR3 protein. The D gene is left open where the match is weak. Expanded clones get a size class; other rows say once, few or many, or leave the size out.

abundance: NA
j_gene: TRBJ2-2
d_gene: TRBD2
v_gene: TRBV27
CDR3nt: TGTGCCAGCAGTAGCGGGGGGAGCACCGGGGAGCTGTTTTTT
CDR3aa: CASSSGGSTGELFF

abundance: many
j_gene: TRBJ1-6
d_gene: NA
v_gene: TRBV11-1
CDR3nt: TGTGCCAGCAGCCGGCCTGACAGCTACAATTCACCCCTCCACTTT
CDR3aa: CASSRPDSYNSPLHF

abundance: many
j_gene: TRBJ1-5
d_gene: TRBD1
v_gene: TRBV12-3/TRBV12-4
CDR3nt: TGTGCCAGCAGTTTACGGGCAGGGGGTCAGCCCCAGCATTTT
CDR3aa: CASSLRAGGQPQHF

abundance: NA
j_gene: TRBJ2-2
d_gene: NA
v_gene: TRBV11-2
CDR3nt: TGTGCCAGCAGCTTAGACGAGGGTCCAACGGACACCGGGGAGCTGTTTTTT
CDR3aa: CASSLDEGPTDTGELFF

abundance: many
j_gene: TRBJ2-7
d_gene: TRBD1
v_gene: TRBV6-1
CDR3nt: TGTGCCACACAAACGGGACAGAGGAAGGCCGAGCAGTACTTC
CDR3aa: CATQTGQRKAEQYF

abundance: NA
j_gene: TRBJ1-5
d_gene: TRBD1
v_gene: TRBV18
CDR3nt: TGTGCCAGCTCACCATCCGGACAGGACGGCAATCAGCCCCAGCATTTT
CDR3aa: CASSPSGQDGNQPQHF

abundance: NA
j_gene: TRBJ1-2
d_gene: TRBD1
v_gene: TRBV27
CDR3nt: TGTGCCAGCAGTGCCGATCCCTGGACAGGGACTTCCTATGGCTACACCTTC
CDR3aa: CASSADPWTGTSYGYTF

abundance: many
j_gene: TRBJ2-7
d_gene: TRBD2
v_gene: TRBV11-2
CDR3nt: TGTGCCAGCATCGGGACTAGCGGGAGGGGGTACGAGCAGTACTTC
CDR3aa: CASIGTSGRGYEQYF

abundance: few
j_gene: TRBJ2-7
d_gene: NA
v_gene: TRBV20-1
CDR3nt: TGCAGTGCCGAGACGGGGGGCCACGAGCAGTACTTC
CDR3aa: CSAETGGHEQYF

abundance: once
j_gene: TRBJ2-7
d_gene: NA
v_gene: TRBV20-1
CDR3nt: TGCAGTGCTAGGAGGGGCACCTACGAGCAGTACTTC
CDR3aa: CSARRGTYEQYF